The 4 T cell receptor beta chains reported below all come from one sample, sequenced in a study of T cell repertoires in cytomegalovirus infection. These TCRs are of unknown antigen specificity. TCRdb reanalysed the reads using MiXCR and keeps one entry per CDR3 protein. The table lists about 920,000 distinct CDR3 sequences, around 30% of them singletons. This specimen was cultured CD8+ T cells from PBMCs, taken from culture after CMV antigen stimulation. The receptors were gathered from a human donor in good health (CMV status not recorded). Some clones in this sample may be carry-over from other donors' samples.

CDR3 nucleotides: TGCGCCAGCAGCTTGGGATCGATTGGCTACGAGCAGTACTTC. Residues: CASSLGSIGYEQYF. The rearrangement links TRBV5-1 to TRBJ2-7; D is ambiguous. The ends were cut back, 0 bases at V and 3 bases at J, with 10 bases in the middle. The CDR3 length is 14 residues. Germline assignment: CDR1 SGHRS and CDR2 YFSETQ.

The chain recombines TRBV27 with TRBJ1-1, with 8 positions matching TRBD1. The CDR3 totals 17 residues. Germline V CDR1 and CDR2: MNHEY, SMNVEV (reference sequence). Trimming took 3 bases from V and 0 from J; bases not matched to a gene: 9. CDR3 amino acids: CASSLQQTGDMNTEAFF. The CDR3 nucleotides are TGTGCCAGCAGTTTGCAACAGACAGGGGATATGAACACTGAAGCTTTCTTT.

J is TRBJ2-3 and V is TRBV27; TRBD1 matches at 10 bases. Trimming at V came to 5 bases and at J to 5 bases, leaving 10 bases not matched to a gene. The CDR3 loop spans 16 amino acids. Germline V CDR1 and CDR2: MNHEY, SMNVEV (reference sequence). The CDR3 here is CASSPRTGGGLDTQYF. The CDR3, as DNA: TGTGCCAGCAGTCCTCGGACAGGGGGAGGGTTAGATACGCAGTATTTT.

The chain couples TRBV7-6 to TRBJ2-1; 10 bases are shared with TRBD2. The trim removed 0 bases at V and 7 bases at J, leaving 3 bases unmatched. This CDR3 spans 15 amino acids. Germline CDR1 SGHVS, CDR2 FNYEAQ. CDR3 nucleotides: TGTGCCAGCAGCTTAGCCCTAGCGGGGGTTAATGAGCAGTTCTTC. Its protein is CASSLALAGVNEQFF.